These 15 T cell receptor beta chains originate from one sample sequenced in a study of T cells after yellow fever vaccination. TCRdb re-called the 5' RACE reads with MiXCR, one entry per CDR3 protein. The sample yields fewer than 350,000 distinct CDR3 sequences, approximately 4% seen once. Here the sequenced sample was PBMCs, taken 15 days after the yellow fever booster vaccination. These TCRs come from a man younger than 35 who received the YFV17D yellow fever vaccine.

The chain carries TRBV7-9 and TRBJ2-1, with 13 bases aligning to TRBD2. Trimming removed 1 base from V and 7 bases from J; junction bases left unmatched: 7. The CDR3 spans 17 residues. The germline CDR1 and CDR2 sequences are SEHNR and FQNEAQ (reference sequence). The CDR3 DNA sequence: TGTGCCAGCAGCTTAGTTCAACTAGCGGGGGGGCCAAATGAGCAGTTCTTC. It translates to CASSLVQLAGGPNEQFF.

This sequence joins TRBV27 and TRBJ1-6; 7 bases line up with TRBD1. J was trimmed by 4 bases and V by 3 bases; bases with no gene match: 6. From germline, CDR1 is MNHEY and CDR2 SMNVEV (reference sequence). CDR3 size: 16 residues. CDR3: CASSFVGGGYNSPLHF. The CDR3 DNA reads as TGTGCCAGCAGTTTCGTAGGGGGCGGTTATAATTCACCCCTCCACTTT.

This clonotype is termed medium-sized (0.01 to 0.1%). The chain has TRBV6-5 and TRBJ1-1, with D uncertain. V lost 1 base to trimming and J lost 4 bases, with 13 bases between them. Germline-derived CDR1 and CDR2 are MNHEY and SVGAGI. The CDR3 has 15 residues. CDR3 DNA sequence: TGTGCCAGCAGTTACTACCCCGGTCGGGGCACTGAAGCTTTCTTT. Amino acids: CASSYYPGRGTEAFF.

The chain recombines TRBV7-9 with TRBJ1-2, with 9 nucleotides matching TRBD1. Germline CDR1 SEHNR, CDR2 FQNEAQ (reference sequence). The length of the CDR3 is 15 residues. V was pared by 3 bases and J by 4 bases, with 6 bases of the junction left unmatched. The CDR3 nucleotides are TGTGCCAGCAGCTTCGAAGGGACAGGGCCCTATGGCTACACCTTC. It encodes CASSFEGTGPYGYTF.

The chain links TRBV6-6 to TRBJ1-2; no clear D gene. CDR3 length: 11 residues. From germline, CDR1 is MNHNY and CDR2 SVGAGI (reference sequence). Trimming removed 2 bases at V and 7 bases at J, with 5 bases between. CDR3 sequence reads: CASSYASGYTF. In DNA, the CDR3 is TGTGCCAGCAGTTACGCATCTGGCTACACCTTC.

J is TRBJ1-4 and V is TRBV7-8; no firm D call. From germline, CDR1 is SGHVS and CDR2 FQNEAQ. The CDR3 extends over 15 amino acids. V was shortened by 5 bases and J by 4 bases, with 14 bases between the two germline ends. The CDR3 DNA reads as TGTGCCAGCAGCCTCCGTTTCAGCAATAATGAAAAACTGTTTTTT. Translated, it gives CASSLRFSNNEKLFF.

This clonotype has at least ten counts. The genes are TRBV5-1 and TRBJ2-1; 12 bases align to TRBD2. This CDR3 contains 14 residues. In germline, CDR1 is SGHRS, CDR2 YFSETQ. V was pared by 0 bases and J by 8 bases, with 0 bases of the junction left unmatched. CDR3 residues: CASSLGLAGDEQFF. CDR3 in DNA: TGCGCCAGCAGCTTGGGACTAGCGGGGGATGAGCAGTTCTTC.

This clonotype was detected many times. This chain joins TRBV2 and TRBJ2-2; no definite D call. The CDR3 is 13 residues long. Looked up from germline, CDR1 is SNHLY and CDR2 is FYNNEI. V was clipped by 6 bases and J by 6 bases, with 11 bases between them. CDR3 sequence (DNA): TGTGCCAGCAGCGCCGAGGTGGCCGGGGAGCTGTTTTTT. This gives the protein CASSAEVAGELFF.

Of note for this clonotype: One junction end disagrees with the germline gene, perhaps due to a read error. The chain carries TRBV4-2 and TRBJ2-6; 10 positions match TRBD1. The CDR3 length is 18 residues. CDR1 is LGHNA, CDR2 YNFKEQ, per germline. CDR3: CACSRTGTGDSGANVLTF. The CDR3 DNA reads TGTGCCTGCAGCCGAACCGGGACAGGGGACTCTGGGGCCAACGTCCTGACTTTC.

This clonotype came up a few times. This CDR3 is CATRSGTGSLGFSGAFF. DNA for the CDR3: TGTGCCACCAGGTCCGGGACAGGGTCACTCGGGTTCTCTGGAGCTTTCTTT. The chain employs TRBV15 and TRBJ1-1; 9 nucleotides match TRBD1. After removal of 6 bases from V and 10 bases from J, the junction contained 21 bases not matched to a gene. Germline V gene sequence: CDR1 LNHNV, CDR2 YYDKDF (reference sequence). CDR3 length: 17 residues.

This clonotype was found many times. The chain joins TRBV9 to TRBJ2-1, with 11 bases fitting TRBD2. Per the germline V gene, CDR1 is SGDLS and CDR2 is YYNGEE. The CDR3 contains 16 residues. V shed 2 bases, J shed 4 bases, and the junction held 5 bases outside the gene matches. The DNA for the CDR3 is TGTGCCAGCAGCGTTGGGGGACTAGCGGTTTACAATGAGCAGTTCTTC. This sequence encodes CASSVGGLAVYNEQFF.

The chain has TRBV18 and TRBJ1-1; D is ambiguous. CDR1 is KGHSH, CDR2 LQKENI, per germline. The CDR3 totals 16 residues. V lost 3 bases and J lost 0, with 14 bases in between. CDR3 DNA: TGTGCCAGCTCACCCCTGGACTTGGGCATGAACACTGAAGCTTTCTTT. Its translation is CASSPLDLGMNTEAFF. Drawing the rest from reference TRBV18 and TRBJ1-1, the complete variable domain is NAGVMQNPRHLVRRRGQEARLRCSPMKGHSHVYWYRQLPEEGLKFMVYLQKENIIDESGMPKERFSAEFPKEGPSILRIQQVVRGDSAAYFCASSPLDLGMNTEAFFGQGTRLTVV.

J is TRBJ2-3 and V is TRBV7-2; 10 nucleotides line up with TRBD2. Germline CDR1 and CDR2: SGHTA and FQGNSA. This CDR3 region has 19 residues. Unmatched junction bases numbered 14, after V lost 2 bases and J lost 3 bases. The CDR3 loop reads CASSLSRLAGVSATDTQYF. Here the CDR3 DNA reads TGTGCCAGCAGCTTAAGTCGGCTAGCGGGGGTTTCAGCGACAGATACGCAGTATTTT.

The rearrangement uses TRBV7-2 and TRBJ2-3; D gene uncertain. CDR1 is SGHTA and CDR2 is FQGNSA in the germline V gene. The CDR3 has 16 amino acids. The V end was cut by 1 base, the J end by 1 base, with 12 bases between. CDR3 amino acids: CASSLGLNHGTDTQYF. CDR3 coding DNA: TGTGCCAGCAGCTTAGGTCTAAACCATGGCACAGATACGCAGTATTTT.

This clonotype turned up a few times. The chain joins TRBV7-2 to TRBJ1-1; unclear D gene. There are 13 residues in the CDR3. CDR1 SGHTA and CDR2 FQGNSA come from the germline V gene. The V end was cut by 6 bases, the J end by 6 bases, with 14 bases between. The CDR3 protein is CASRPKDGAEAFF. The DNA for the CDR3 is TGTGCCAGCAGGCCCAAGGACGGCGCTGAAGCTTTCTTT.